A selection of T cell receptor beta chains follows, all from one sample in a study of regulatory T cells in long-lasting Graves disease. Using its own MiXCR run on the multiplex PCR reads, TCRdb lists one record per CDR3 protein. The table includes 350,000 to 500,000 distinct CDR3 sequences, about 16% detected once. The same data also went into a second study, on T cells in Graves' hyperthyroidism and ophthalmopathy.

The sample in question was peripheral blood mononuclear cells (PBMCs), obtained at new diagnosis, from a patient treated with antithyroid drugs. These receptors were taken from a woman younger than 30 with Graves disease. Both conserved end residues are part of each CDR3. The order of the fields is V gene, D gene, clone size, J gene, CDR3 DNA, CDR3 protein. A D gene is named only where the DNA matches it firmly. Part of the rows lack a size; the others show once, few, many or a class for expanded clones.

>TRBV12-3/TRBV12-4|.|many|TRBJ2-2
TGTGCCAGCGCCTCAGGGAGTTCCGGGGAGCTGTTTTTT
CASASGSSGELFF
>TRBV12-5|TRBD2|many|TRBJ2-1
TGTGCTAGTGGTTTGGGACTAGCGCCGTACAATGAGCAGTTCTTC
CASGLGLAPYNEQFF
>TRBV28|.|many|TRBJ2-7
TGTGCCAGCAGTCCCCCCGGGACGCTCACCTACGAGCAGTACTTC
CASSPPGTLTYEQYF
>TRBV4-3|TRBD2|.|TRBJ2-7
TGCGCCAGCAGCCAAGATAGGGCTAGCGGGATTAACGAGCAGTACTTC
CASSQDRASGINEQYF
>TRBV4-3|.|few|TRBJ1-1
TGCGCCAGCAGCCAAGAGAGGGAGTATCTGGGGACTGAAGCTTTCTTT
CASSQEREYLGTEAFF
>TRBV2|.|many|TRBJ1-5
TGTGCCAGCAGTGAATTTTTAGTAGGTCAGCCCCAGCATTTT
CASSEFLVGQPQHF
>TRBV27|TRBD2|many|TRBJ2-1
TGTGCCAGCAGTCCTCCGACTAGCGAGGCCCACAATGAGCAGTTCTTC
CASSPPTSEAHNEQFF
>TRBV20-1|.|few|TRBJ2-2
TGCAGTGTGCGGGAAGTAACTGCTGGGGAGCTGTTTTTT
CSVREVTAGELFF
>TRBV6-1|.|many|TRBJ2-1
TGTGCCAGCAGTGTCGAGGTTGGCTCCTACAATGAGCAGTTCTTC
CASSVEVGSYNEQFF
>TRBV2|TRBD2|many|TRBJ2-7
TGTGCCAGCAGCACCACTAGCGGGAGCTCCTACGAGCAGTACTTC
CASSTTSGSSYEQYF
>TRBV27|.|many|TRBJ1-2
TGTGCCAGCAGTTTATCCCGAGGAATATCTAACTATGGCTACACCTTC
CASSLSRGISNYGYTF
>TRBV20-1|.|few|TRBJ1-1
TGCAGTGCTAGTTATATGCAGAACACTGAAGCTTTCTTT
CSASYMQNTEAFF
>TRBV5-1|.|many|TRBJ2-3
TGCGCCAGCGCCATCGGGGCAGGGATGACTAGCACAGATACGCAGTATTTT
CASAIGAGMTSTDTQYF
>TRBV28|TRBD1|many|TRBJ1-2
TGTGCCAGCAGTTTATACGTCACGGGACAGGGGGCCTCTGGCTACACCTTC
CASSLYVTGQGASGYTF
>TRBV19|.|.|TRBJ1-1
TGTGCCAGTAGTATTTCGGCCATCATGAACACTGAAGCTTTCTTT
CASSISAIMNTEAFF
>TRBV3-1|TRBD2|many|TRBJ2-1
TGTGCCAGCAGCCGCTGGACTAGCGGGAGTGATGAGCAGTTCTTC
CASSRWTSGSDEQFF
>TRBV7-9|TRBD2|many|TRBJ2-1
TGTGCCAGCAGCTTATATACTAGCGGGAGCAATGAGCAGTTCTTC
CASSLYTSGSNEQFF
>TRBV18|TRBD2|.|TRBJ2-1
TGTGCCAGCTCACCACTGATTATTGGGACTAGCGGGAGGAATGAGCAGTTCTTC
CASSPLIIGTSGRNEQFF
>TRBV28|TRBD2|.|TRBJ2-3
TGTGCCAGCCAAGTTAATCTAGCGGGAGTGAAGGATACGCAGTATTTT
CASQVNLAGVKDTQYF
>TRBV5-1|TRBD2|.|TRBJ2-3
TGCGCCAGCAGCTTGGACCCCAGCGGGAGCTCGACAGATACGCAGTATTTT
CASSLDPSGSSTDTQYF
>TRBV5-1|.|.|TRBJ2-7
TGCGCCAGCAGCGGATCCGGGTACTCCTACGAGCAGTACTTC
CASSGSGYSYEQYF
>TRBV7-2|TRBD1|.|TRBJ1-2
TGTGCCAGCAGCTTAGCTCCCCCCGGGACAGGGGCTCACTATGGCTACACCTTC
CASSLAPPGTGAHYGYTF
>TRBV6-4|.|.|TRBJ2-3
TGTGCCAGCAGTCAGGGCGCCAACACAGATACGCAGTATTTT
CASSQGANTDTQYF
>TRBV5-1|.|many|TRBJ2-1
TGCGCCAGCAGCCAACTACAAACCTACAATGAGCAGTTCTTC
CASSQLQTYNEQFF
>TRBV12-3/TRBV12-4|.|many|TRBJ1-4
TGTGCCAGCAGCCCGACAGGCGGCTTAGAAAAACTGTTTTTT
CASSPTGGLEKLFF
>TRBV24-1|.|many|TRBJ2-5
TGTGCCACCAGTGACCATGCTCGCGGAGGGCAAGAGACCCAGTACTTC
CATSDHARGGQETQYF
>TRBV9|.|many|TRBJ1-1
TGTGCCAGCAGCGTAGTTGACAACACTGAAGCTTTCTTT
CASSVVDNTEAFF
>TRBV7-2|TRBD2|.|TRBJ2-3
TGTGCCAGCAGCTTAGGCCCCTGGGGAGCGGGAGAAGCAGATACGCAGTATTTT
CASSLGPWGAGEADTQYF